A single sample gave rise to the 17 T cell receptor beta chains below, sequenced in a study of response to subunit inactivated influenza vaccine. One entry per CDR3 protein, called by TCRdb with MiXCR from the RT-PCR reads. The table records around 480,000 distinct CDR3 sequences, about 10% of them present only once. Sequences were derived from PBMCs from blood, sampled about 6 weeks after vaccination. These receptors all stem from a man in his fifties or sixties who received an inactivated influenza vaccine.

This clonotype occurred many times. CDR3 coding DNA: TGTGCCAGCAGCTTAGATTGGTCCTACGAGCAGTACTTC. Translating gives CASSLDWSYEQYF. This chain uses TRBV7-6 with TRBJ2-7, with unresolved D. CDR1 and CDR2 from the germline V gene are SGHVS and FNYEAQ. V was trimmed by 1 base and J by 1 base, leaving 5 bases between them. The CDR3 extends over 13 amino acids.

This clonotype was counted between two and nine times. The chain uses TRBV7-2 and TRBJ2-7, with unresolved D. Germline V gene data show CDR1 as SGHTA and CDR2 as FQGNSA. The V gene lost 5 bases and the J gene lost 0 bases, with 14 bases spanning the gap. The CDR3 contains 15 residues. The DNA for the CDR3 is TGTGCCAGCAGCCCTCGTTCGGGCAGCTCCTACGAGCAGTACTTC. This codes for CASSPRSGSSYEQYF. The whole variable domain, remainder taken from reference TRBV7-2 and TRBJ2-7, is GAGVSQSPSNKVTEKGKDVELRCDPISGHTALYWYRQSLGQGLEFLIYFQGNSAPDKSGLPSDRFSAERTGGSVSTLTIQRTQQEDSAVYLCASSPRSGSSYEQYFGPGTRLTVT.

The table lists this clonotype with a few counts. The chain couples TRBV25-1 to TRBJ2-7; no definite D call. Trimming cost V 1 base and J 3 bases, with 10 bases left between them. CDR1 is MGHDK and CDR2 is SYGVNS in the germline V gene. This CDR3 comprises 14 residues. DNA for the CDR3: TGTGCCAGCAGTGAATCGGGCAGGAACTACGAGCAGTACTTC. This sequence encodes CASSESGRNYEQYF.

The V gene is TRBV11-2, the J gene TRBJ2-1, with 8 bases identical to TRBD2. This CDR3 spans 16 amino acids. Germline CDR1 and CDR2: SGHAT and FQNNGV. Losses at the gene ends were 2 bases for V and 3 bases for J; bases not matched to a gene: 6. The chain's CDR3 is CASSLMRLAGYNEQFF. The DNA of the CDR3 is TGTGCCAGCAGCTTAATGCGGCTAGCGGGCTACAATGAGCAGTTCTTC.

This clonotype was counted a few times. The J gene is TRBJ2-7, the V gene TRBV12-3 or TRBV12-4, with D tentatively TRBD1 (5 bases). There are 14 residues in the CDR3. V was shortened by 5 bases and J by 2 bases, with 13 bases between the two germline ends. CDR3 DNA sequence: TGTGCCAGCAGTCCGCAGGGCCTCCCCTACGAGCAGTACTTC. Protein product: CASSPQGLPYEQYF.

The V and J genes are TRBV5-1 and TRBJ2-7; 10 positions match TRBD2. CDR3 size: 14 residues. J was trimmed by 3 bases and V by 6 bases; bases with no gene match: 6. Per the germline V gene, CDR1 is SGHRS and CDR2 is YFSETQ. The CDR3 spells CASNTASGSYEQYF. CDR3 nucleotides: TGCGCCAGCAACACGGCTAGCGGGAGCTACGAGCAGTACTTC.

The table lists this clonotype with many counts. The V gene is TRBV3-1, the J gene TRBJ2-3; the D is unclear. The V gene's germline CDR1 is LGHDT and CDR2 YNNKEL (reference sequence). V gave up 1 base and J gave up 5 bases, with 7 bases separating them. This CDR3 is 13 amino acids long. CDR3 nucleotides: TGTGCCAGCAGCCAAGGTCGCGGAGATACGCAGTATTTT. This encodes CASSQGRGDTQYF.

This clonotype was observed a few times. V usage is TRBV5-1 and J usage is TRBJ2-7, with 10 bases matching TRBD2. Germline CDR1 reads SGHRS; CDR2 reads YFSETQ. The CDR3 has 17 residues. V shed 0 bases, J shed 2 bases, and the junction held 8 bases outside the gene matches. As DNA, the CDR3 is TGCGCCAGCAGCTTGGGTCGTTCTGGACTAGCGGCCTACGAGCAGTACTTC. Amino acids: CASSLGRSGLAAYEQYF.

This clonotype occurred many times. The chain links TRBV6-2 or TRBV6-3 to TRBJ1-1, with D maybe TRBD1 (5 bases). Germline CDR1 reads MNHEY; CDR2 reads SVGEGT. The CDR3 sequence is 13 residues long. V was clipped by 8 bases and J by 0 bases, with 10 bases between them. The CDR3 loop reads CASSDSMNTEAFF. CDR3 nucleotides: TGTGCCAGCTCCGACAGCATGAACACTGAAGCTTTCTTT.

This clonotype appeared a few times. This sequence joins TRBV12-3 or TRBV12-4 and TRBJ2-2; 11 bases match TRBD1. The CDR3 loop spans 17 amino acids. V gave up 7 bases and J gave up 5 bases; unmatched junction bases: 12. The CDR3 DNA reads TGTGCCAGCACCCACTTGCCGGGGACAGGGGGGACCGGGGAGCTGTTTTTT. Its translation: CASTHLPGTGGTGELFF.

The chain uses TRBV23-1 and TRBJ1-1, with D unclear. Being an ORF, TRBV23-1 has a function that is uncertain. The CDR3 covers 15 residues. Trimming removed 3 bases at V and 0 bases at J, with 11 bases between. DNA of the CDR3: TGCGCCAGCAGTCACTTGCCCGGTTTGAACACTGAAGCTTTCTTT. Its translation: CASSHLPGLNTEAFF.

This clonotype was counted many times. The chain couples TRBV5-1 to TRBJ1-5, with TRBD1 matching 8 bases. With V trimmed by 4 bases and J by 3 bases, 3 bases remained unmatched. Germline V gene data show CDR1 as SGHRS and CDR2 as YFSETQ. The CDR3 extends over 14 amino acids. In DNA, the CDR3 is TGCGCCAGCAGCATGACAGGGGTCAATCAGCCCCAGCATTTT. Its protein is CASSMTGVNQPQHF.

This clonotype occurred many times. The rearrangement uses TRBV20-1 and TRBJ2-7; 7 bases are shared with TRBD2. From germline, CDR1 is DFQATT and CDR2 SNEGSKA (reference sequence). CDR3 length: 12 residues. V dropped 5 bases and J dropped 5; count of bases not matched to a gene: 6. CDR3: CSAPGTIDEQYF. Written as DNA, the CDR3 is TGCAGTGCTCCCGGGACTATCGACGAGCAGTACTTC.

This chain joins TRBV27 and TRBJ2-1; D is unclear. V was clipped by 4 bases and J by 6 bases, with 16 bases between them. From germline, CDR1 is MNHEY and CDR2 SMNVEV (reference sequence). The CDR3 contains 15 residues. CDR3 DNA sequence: TGTGCCAGCAGTTCCGGGCCTAGTAGGATCAATGAGCAGTTCTTC. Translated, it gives CASSSGPSRINEQFF.

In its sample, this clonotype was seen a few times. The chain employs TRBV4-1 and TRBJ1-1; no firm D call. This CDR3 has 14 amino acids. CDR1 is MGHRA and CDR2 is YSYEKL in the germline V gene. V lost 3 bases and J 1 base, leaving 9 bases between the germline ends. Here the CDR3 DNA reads TGCGCCAGCAGCCAGGGCCCGCGGAACACTGAAGCTTTCTTT. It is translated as CASSQGPRNTEAFF.

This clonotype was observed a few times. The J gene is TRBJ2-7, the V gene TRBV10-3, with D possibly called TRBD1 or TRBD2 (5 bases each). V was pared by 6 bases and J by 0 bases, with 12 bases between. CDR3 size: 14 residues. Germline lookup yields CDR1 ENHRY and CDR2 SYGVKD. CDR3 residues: CAISATGRSYEQYF. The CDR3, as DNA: TGTGCCATCAGCGCTACGGGACGCTCCTACGAGCAGTACTTC.

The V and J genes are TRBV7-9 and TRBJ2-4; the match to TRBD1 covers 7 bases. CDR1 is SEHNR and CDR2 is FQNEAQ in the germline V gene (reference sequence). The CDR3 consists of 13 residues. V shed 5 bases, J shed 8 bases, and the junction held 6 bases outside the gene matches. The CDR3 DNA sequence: TGTGCCAGCAGCACCCGACAGGGTGACATTCAGTACTTC. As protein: CASSTRQGDIQYF.